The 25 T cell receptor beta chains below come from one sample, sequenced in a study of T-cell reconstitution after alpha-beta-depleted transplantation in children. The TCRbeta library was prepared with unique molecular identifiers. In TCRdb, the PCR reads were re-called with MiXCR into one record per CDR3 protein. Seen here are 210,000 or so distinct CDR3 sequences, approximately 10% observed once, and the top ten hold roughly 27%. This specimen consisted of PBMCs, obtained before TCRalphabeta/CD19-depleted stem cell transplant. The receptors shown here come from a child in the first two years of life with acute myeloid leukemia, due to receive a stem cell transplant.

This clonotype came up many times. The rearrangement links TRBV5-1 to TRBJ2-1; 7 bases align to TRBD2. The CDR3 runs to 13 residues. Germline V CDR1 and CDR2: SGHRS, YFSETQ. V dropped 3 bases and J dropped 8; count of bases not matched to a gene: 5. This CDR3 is CASSSTSRDEQFF. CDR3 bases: TGCGCCAGCAGCTCGACTAGCAGAGATGAGCAGTTCTTC. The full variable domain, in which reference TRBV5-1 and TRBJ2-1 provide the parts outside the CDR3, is KAGVTQTPRYLIKTRGQQVTLSCSPISGHRSVSWYQQTPGQGLQFLFEYFSETQRNKGNFPGRFSGRQFSNSRSEMNVSTLELGDSALYLCASSSTSRDEQFFGPGTRLTVL.

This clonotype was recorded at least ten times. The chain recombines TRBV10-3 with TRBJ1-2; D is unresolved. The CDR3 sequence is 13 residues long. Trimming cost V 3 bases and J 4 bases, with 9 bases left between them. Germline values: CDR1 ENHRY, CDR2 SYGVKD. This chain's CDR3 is CAISEQETYGYTF. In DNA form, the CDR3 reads TGTGCCATCAGTGAACAAGAGACCTATGGCTACACCTTC.

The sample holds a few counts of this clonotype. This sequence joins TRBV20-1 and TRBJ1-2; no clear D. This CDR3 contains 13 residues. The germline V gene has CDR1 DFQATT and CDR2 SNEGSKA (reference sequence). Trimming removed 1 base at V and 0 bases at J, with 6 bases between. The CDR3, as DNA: TGCAGTGCTAGAGCGAGGGCTAACTATGGCTACACCTTC. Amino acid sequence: CSARARANYGYTF.

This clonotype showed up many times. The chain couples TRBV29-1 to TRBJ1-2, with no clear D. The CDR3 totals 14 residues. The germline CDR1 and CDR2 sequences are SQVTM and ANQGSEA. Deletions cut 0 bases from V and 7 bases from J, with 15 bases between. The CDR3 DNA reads TGCAGCGTTGAAGATTGGGGAGCGAGGAGTGGCTACACCTTC. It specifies CSVEDWGARSGYTF.

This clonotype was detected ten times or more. CDR3 protein: CASSYLLGDEKLFF. In DNA form, the CDR3 reads TGTGCCAGCAGTTACTTACTGGGGGATGAAAAACTGTTTTTT. J is TRBJ1-4 and V is TRBV6-5; a weak D match, TRBD1 (5 bases). The CDR3 loop spans 14 amino acids. Germline assignment: CDR1 MNHEY and CDR2 SVGAGI. V lost 1 base and J 6 bases, leaving 9 bases between the germline ends.

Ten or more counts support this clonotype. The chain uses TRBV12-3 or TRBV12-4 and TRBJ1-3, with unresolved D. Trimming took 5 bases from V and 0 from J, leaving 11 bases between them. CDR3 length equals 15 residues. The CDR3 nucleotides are TGTGCCAGCAGTACAACGTCAGTCTCTGGAAACACCATATATTTT. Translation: CASSTTSVSGNTIYF.

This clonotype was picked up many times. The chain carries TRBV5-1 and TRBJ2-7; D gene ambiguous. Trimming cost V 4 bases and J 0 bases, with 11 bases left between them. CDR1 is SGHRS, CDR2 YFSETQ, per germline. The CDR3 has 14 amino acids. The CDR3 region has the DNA TGCGCCAGCAGCCCGGAAGGTCTCTCCTACGAGCAGTACTTC. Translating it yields CASSPEGLSYEQYF. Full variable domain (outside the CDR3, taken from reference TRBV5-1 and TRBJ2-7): KAGVTQTPRYLIKTRGQQVTLSCSPISGHRSVSWYQQTPGQGLQFLFEYFSETQRNKGNFPGRFSGRQFSNSRSEMNVSTLELGDSALYLCASSPEGLSYEQYFGPGTRLTVT.

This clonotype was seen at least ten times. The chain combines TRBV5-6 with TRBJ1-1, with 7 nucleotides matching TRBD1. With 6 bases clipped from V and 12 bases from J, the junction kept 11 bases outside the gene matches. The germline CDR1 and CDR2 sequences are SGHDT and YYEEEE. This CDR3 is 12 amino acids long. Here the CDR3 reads CASTGGGGMTFF. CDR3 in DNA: TGTGCCAGCACCGGAGGAGGGGGCATGACTTTCTTT.

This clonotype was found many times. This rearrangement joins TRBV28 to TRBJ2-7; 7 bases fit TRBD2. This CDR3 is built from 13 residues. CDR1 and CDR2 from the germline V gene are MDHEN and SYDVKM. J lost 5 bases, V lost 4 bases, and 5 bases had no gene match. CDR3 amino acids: CASSWTRFNEQYF. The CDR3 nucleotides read TGTGCCAGCAGTTGGACTAGGTTCAACGAGCAGTACTTC.

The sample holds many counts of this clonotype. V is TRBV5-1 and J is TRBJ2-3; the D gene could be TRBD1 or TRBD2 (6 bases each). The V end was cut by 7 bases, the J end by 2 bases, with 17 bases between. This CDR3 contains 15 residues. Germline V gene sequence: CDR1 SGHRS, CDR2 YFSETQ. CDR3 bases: TGCGCCAGCCGACCCAGCCCGGGGGCCACAGATACGCAGTATTTT. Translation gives CASRPSPGATDTQYF.

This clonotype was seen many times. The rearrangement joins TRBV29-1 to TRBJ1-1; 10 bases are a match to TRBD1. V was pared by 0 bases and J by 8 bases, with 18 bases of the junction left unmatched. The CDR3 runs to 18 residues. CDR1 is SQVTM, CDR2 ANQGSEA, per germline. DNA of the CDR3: TGCAGCGTTGAAGATGCTTTGCTGGGACAGGGGAGCGGACTGGAAGCTTTCTTT. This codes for CSVEDALLGQGSGLEAFF.

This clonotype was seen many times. The CDR3: CASSLSQVGANVLTF. The CDR3 DNA follows: TGTGCCAGCAGCTTATCTCAGGTTGGGGCCAACGTCCTGACTTTC. The genes are TRBV7-9 and TRBJ2-6; D ambiguous. The CDR3 spans 15 residues. Trimming cost V 2 bases and J 3 bases, with 8 bases left between them. Germline V lookup: CDR1 SEHNR, CDR2 FQNEAQ (reference sequence).

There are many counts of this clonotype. The chain's CDR3 is CSVVGQGVTEAFF. In DNA form, the CDR3 reads TGCAGCGTTGTCGGACAGGGTGTAACTGAAGCTTTCTTT. The rearrangement joins TRBV29-1 to TRBJ1-1; the match to TRBD1 covers 8 bases. This CDR3 has 13 amino acids. After removal of 4 bases from V and 5 bases from J, the junction contained 6 bases not matched to a gene. Germline V gene data show CDR1 as SQVTM and CDR2 as ANQGSEA.

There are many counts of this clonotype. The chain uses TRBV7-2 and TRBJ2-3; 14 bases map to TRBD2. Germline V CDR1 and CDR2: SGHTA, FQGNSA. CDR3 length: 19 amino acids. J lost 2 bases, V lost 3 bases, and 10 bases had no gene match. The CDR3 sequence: CASSFRRLAGGGPTDTQYF. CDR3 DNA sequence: TGTGCCAGCAGCTTCCGTCGACTAGCGGGAGGGGGGCCCACAGATACGCAGTATTTT.

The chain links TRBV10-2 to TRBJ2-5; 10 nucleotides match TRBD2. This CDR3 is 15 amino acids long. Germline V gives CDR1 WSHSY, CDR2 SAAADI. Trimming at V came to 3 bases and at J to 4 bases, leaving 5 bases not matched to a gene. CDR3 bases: TGCGCCAGCAGTGACTCTAGCGGGGGTGGAGAGACCCAGTACTTC. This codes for CASSDSSGGGETQYF.

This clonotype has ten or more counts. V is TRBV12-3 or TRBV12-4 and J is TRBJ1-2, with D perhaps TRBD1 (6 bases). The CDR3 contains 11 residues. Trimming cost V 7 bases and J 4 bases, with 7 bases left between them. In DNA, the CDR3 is TGTGCCAGCAAGGACAGCTATGGCTACACCTTC. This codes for CASKDSYGYTF.

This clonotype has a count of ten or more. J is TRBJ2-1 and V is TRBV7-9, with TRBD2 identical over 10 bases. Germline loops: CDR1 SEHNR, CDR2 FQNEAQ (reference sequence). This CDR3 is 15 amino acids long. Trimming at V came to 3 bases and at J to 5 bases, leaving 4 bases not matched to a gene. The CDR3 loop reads CASSFFTSGNNEQFF. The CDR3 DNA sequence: TGTGCCAGCAGCTTTTTTACTAGCGGGAACAATGAGCAGTTCTTC.

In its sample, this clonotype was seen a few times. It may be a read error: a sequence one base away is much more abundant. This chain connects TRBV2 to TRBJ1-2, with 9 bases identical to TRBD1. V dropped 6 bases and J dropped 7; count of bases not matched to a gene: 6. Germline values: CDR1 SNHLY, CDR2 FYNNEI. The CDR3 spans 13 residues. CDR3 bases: TGTGCCAGCAGGGAACAGGGGGCGGCTGGCTACACCTTC. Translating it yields CASREQGAAGYTF.

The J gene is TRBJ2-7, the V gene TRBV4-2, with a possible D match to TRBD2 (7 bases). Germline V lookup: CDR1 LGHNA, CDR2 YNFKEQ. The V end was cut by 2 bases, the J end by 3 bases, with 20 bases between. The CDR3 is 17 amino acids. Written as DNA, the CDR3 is TGTGCCAGCAGCCAATTGGGGGGGGCGACTAGACTCTACGAGCAGTACTTC. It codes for CASSQLGGATRLYEQYF.

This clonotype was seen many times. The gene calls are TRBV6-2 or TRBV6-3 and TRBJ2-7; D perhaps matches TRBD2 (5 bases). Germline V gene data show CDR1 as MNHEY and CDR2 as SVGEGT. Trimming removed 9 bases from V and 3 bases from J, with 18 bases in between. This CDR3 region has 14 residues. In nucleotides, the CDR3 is TGTGCCAGTCATCCCCGGGGTCCCCTCTACGAGCAGTACTTC. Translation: CASHPRGPLYEQYF.

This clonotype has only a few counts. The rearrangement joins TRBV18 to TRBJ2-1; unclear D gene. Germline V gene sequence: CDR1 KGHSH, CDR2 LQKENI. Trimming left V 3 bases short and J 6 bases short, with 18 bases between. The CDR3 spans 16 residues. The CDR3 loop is CASSPLPRDAGNEQFF. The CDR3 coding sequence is TGTGCCAGCTCACCCTTACCGCGAGATGCAGGCAATGAGCAGTTCTTC.

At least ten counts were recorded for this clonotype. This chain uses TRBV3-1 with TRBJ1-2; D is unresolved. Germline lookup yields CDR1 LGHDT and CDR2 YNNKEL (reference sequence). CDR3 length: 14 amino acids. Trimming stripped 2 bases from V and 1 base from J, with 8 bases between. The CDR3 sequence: CASSQNSFNYGYTF. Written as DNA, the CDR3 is TGTGCCAGCAGCCAAAACAGCTTTAACTATGGCTACACCTTC.

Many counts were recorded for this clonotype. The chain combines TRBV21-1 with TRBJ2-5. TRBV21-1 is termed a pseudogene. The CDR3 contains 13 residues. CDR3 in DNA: TGTGCCAGCAGCCTGAAATCACGAGAGACCCAGTACTTC. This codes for CASSLKSRETQYF.

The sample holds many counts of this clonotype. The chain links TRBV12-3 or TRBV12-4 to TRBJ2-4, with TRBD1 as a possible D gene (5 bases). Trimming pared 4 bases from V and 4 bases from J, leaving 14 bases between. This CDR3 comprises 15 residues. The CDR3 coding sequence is TGTGCCAGCAGTTCAAGACAGAGGACGAAAAACATTCAGTACTTC. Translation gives CASSSRQRTKNIQYF.

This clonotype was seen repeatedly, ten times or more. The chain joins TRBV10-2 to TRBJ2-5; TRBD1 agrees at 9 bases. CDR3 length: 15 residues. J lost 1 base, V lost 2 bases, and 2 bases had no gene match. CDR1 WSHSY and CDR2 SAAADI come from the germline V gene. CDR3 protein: CASSERDRAQETQYF. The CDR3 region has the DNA TGCGCCAGCAGTGAGAGGGACAGGGCCCAAGAGACCCAGTACTTC.